The sample holds a few counts of the clone carrying this T cell receptor beta chain. Antigen specificity is unknown. These data originate in a study of radiation and T cells in renal cell carcinoma. Whole-study context: Nephrectomy followed 15 Gy stereotactic body radiation by 4 weeks.

The V gene lost 5 bases and the J gene lost 1 base, with 12 bases spanning the gap. This CDR3 comprises 14 residues. CDR1 and CDR2 (germline): SGHRS, YFSETQ. The repertoire was sequenced with immunoSEQ multiplex PCR; TCRdb's copy has only in-frame clones and lacks some. The data show about 60,000 clones, with roughly four fifths seen just once and approximately 7% held by the top ten. Study outcomes and limitations: Baseline intratumoral clonotype presence is unknown without pretreatment biopsies.

Time point indicated: blood 2 weeks post-SBRT. Regarding treatment: 15 Gy SBRT to primary tumor, nephrectomy 4 weeks later. V and J are TRBV5-1 and TRBJ1-1; TRBD1 is a possible D gene (6 bases). The receptor was isolated from a man aged 55 to 70 with renal cell carcinoma. Sequencing used blood, obtained from a patient whose treatment included radiotherapy and nephrectomy. CDR3 region: CASSDDRPNTEAFF. In DNA form, the CDR3 reads TGCGCCAGCAGTGATGACAGGCCGAACACTGAAGCTTTCTTT.